This T cell receptor (beta chain) originates from a study of blood T cell repertoires in COVID-19. Study-wide background: Samples of COVID-19 (acute and convalescent) were obtained from the United States, Italy and Spain.

This CDR3 is built from 14 residues. Germline V CDR1 and CDR2: LNHDA, SQIVND (reference sequence). Deletions cut 2 bases from V and 0 bases from J, with 8 bases between. Residents of about two dozen US areas, aged roughly 18 to 90 years, made up the participants. Each exposed participant met a COVID-19 case in the 2 weeks preceding study entry. In the original workflow: Amplification of reference gene primers was used by the study to estimate nucleated cell counts. The protocol was immunoSEQ multiplex PCR, while the TCRdb copy is restricted to in-frame clones and leaves out a portion. The DNA was the basis for D and trimming; V, J and clone size are from that table. The sample lists 350,000 to 450,000 clones; more than 70% were seen once.

Source material: PBMCs or T cells enriched from blood (not recorded which). This chain connects TRBV19 to TRBJ2-7; no clear D. This clonotype was obtained from a woman younger than 30 who had been exposed to COVID-19. CDR3 sequence reads: CASSISGISYEQYF. Here the CDR3 DNA reads TGTGCCAGTAGTATATCGGGTATCTCCTACGAGCAGTACTTC.